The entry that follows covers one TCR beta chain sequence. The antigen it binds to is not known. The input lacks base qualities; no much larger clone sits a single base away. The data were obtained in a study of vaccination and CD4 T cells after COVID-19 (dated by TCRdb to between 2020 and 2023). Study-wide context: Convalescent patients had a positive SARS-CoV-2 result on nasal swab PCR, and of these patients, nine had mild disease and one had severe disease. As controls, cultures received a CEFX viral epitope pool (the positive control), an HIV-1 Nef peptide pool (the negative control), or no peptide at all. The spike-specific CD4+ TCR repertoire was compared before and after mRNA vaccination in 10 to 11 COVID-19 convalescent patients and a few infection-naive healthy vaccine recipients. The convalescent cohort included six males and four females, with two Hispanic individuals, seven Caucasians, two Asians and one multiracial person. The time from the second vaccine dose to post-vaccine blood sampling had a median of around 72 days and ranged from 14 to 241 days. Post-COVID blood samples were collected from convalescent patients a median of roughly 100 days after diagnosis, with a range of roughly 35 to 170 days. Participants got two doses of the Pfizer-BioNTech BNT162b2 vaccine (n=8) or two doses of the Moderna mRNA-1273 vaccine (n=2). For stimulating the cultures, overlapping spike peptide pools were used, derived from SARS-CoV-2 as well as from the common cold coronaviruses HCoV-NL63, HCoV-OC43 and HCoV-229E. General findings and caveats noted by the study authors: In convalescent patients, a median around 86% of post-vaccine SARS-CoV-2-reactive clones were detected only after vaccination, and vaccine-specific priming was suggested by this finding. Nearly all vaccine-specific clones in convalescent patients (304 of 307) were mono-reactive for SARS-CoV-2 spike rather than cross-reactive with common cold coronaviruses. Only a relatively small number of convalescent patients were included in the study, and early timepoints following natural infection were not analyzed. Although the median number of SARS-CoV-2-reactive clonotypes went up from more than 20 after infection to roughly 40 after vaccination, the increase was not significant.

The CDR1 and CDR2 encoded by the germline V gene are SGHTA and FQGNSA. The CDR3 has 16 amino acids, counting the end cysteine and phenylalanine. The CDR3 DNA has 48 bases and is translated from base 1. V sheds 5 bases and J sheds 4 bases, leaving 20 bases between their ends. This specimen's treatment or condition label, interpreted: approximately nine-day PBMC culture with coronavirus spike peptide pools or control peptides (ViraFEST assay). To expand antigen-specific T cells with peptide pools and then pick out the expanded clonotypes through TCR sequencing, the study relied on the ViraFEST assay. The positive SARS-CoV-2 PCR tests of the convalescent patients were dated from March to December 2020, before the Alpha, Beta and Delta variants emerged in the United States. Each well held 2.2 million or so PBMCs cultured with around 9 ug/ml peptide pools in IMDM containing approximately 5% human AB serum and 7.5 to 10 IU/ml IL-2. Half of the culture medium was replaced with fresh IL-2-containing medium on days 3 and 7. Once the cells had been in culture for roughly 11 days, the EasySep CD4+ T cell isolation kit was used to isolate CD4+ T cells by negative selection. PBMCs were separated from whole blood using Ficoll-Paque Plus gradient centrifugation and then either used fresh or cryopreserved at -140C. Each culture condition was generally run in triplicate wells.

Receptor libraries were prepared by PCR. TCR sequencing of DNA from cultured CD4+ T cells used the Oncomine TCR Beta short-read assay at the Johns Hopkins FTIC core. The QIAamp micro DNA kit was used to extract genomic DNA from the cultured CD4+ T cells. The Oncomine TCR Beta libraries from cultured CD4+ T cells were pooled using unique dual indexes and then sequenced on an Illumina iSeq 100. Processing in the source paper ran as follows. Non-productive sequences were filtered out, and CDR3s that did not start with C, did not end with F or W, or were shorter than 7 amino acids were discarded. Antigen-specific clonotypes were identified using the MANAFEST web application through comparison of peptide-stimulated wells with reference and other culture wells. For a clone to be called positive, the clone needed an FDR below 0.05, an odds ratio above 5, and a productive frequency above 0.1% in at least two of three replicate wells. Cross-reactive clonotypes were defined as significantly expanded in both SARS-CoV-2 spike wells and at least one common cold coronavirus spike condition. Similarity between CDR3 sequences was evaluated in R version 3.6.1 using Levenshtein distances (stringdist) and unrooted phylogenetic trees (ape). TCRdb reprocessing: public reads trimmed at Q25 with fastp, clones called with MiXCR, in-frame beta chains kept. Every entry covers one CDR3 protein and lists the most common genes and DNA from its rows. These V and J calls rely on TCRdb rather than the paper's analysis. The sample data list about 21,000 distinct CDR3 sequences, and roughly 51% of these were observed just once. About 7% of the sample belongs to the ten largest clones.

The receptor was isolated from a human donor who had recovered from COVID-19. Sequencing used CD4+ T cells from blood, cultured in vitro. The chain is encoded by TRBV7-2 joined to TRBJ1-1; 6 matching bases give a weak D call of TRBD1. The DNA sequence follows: TGTGCCAGCAGCGCCGGACGAACAGGGTGGCCCACTGAAGCTTTCTTT. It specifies CASSAGRTGWPTEAFF.